This paragraph reports one T cell receptor beta chain. Its antigen target is currently unknown. Base-call qualities are not available, and no considerably larger clone is one nucleotide away. The donors were healthy, HIV-negative adults with no recently reported acute infections or vaccinations. Every donor was a Caucasian adult living in Nashville, Tennessee, USA. CD4+ T cells were enriched through magnetic negative selection, after which naive cells were positively selected on CD45RA and the remaining negative fraction served as the memory subset. Blood was collected by leukapheresis, and PBMCs were isolated by Ficoll-Histopaque density gradient centrifugation and then cryopreserved in liquid nitrogen vapor phase. Analytical flow cytometry was used to check the purity and quantity of every magnetically sorted T cell population. Genomic DNA was isolated from every sorted fraction and measured by UV absorbance on a Nanodrop 2000c.

These data belong to a study of shared clonotypes between healthy human individuals (dated by TCRdb to 2019 to 2021). Regarding the research as a whole: The cohort included three men and a couple of women between 18 and 49 years of age. For each donor, CD4 naive and CD4 memory were each run on three plates, CD8 naive on two plates, and CD8 memory on one plate. To estimate repertoire size and how much clonotypes are shared between individuals, the study performed deep sequencing of blood TCR repertoires from a few healthy adults. Different laboratories and diverse techniques were used to prepare libraries and sequence TCR repertoires, to increase sequencing depth and limit assay-specific biases. Leukapheresis yielded between about 0.9 and 9 billion PBMCs per donor.

Using the deep immunoSEQ assay, TCR CDR3 regions were amplified from genomic DNA by multiplex PCR. Genomic DNA extracted from each cell subset was distributed evenly over all wells of several immunoSEQ 96-well plates, and each plate served as one replicate. For sorted subsets, 150 to 250 ng genomic DNA, equal to tens of thousands of T cell genomes, was loaded into each replicate PCR. The purified libraries were quantified using a Qubit 3.0 fluorometer, sized with a Bioanalyzer 2100, and then quantified again using the KAPA Library Quantification kit. Every immunoSEQ 96-well plate was sequenced on a dedicated single-read 150-cycle Illumina NextSeq 550 flow cell. Turning to the authors' computational methods: Because only junctional sequences without quality scores were contained in the immunoSEQ output, filtering matching that applied to full-length reads could not be performed. To assign V/J genes and CDR3, sequences were annotated using PyIR, a Python wrapper for IgBLAST v1.9, with IMGT germline references. Reads with weak V/J assignments (E-value above 1e-6), missing CDR3, stop codons, out-of-frame junctions, or ambiguous translated residues were removed. V3J clonotypes were defined by identical inferred V gene, J gene, and CDR3 amino acid sequence. Percentage overlap between repertoires was computed as shared unique clonotypes divided by the size of the smaller repertoire. Three approaches were used to assess repertoire richness: RTK rarefaction, the Chao1 estimator, and Recon v2.1 estimates of unobserved clonotypes. Generation probabilities were computed with OLGA for all TCRbeta clonotypes obtained by the gDNA method from several donors. This immuneACCESS table, as held by TCRdb, lists in-frame sequences with V and J called but not all clones. Of the missing ones, under half trace to an unresolved V gene in checked studies; the others have no known cause. V and J calls and clone size are copied from that table; D and trimming were computed from the DNA. The sample data list a few million clones, and around nine tenths of these were observed just once. The ten largest make up under 0.15% of the sample.

What the authors observed across the whole study: Sampling was limited to blood, and TCR repertoires in tissue likely differ from TCR repertoires in blood. Sharing across a few donors was observed for approximately 5% of naive CD4, 3% to 4% of naive CD8, about 2.3% of memory CD4, and around 0.42% of memory CD8 clonotypes. Compared with non-shared clonotypes, the clonotypes found in all four sorted-subset donors had higher generation probabilities. Because the study included only a small number of donors, the genetic and exposure-history diversity represented was limited. Larger estimated clonotype richness was generally found for naive subsets than for memory subsets. Pairwise subsampling indicated that sequencing depth was expected to affect the degree of clonotype sharing among donors. Incomplete sequencing was indicated by rarefaction of sorted-subset datasets, despite the large sequencing depth.

This clonotype originated in a man between 18 and 35 years old in good health. The sample consisted of naive CD4+ T cells sorted from blood. What this sample's cell subset or site label stands for: CD45RA+ positively selected.

Here is the DNA: TGTGCCAGCAGTGGTAGCGGGAGTAACGAGCAGTACTTC. Its translation is CASSGSGSNEQYF. In this chain, TRBV14 is recombined with TRBJ2-7, with 9 bases aligning to TRBD2. CDR1 and CDR2, looked up from the germline V gene, are SGHDN and FVKESK. CDR3 length: 13 amino acids, cysteine to phenylalanine. The retained sequence is limited to the CDR3, 39 bases, with the frame set at the first base. After removal of 6 bases from V and 5 bases from J, the junction retains 5 bases not matched to a gene.